This is a list of T cell receptor beta chains from one sample in a study of blood T cell repertoires in COVID-19. TCRdb's copy holds only in-frame clones and misses some; the assay was immunoSEQ multiplex PCR. The sample has more than 250,000 clones, around 83% seen once. Input material: peripheral blood. The receptors originated from a woman aged 50 to 65 with acute or convalescent COVID-19. Both conserved end residues are part of each CDR3. D genes are given only for firm matches. Clone size is shown for a subset of rows, as once, few, many or a class of expanded clone.

TRBD1	TRBV9	NA	TRBJ1-2	CASSDNRGLDGYTF	TGTGCCAGCAGCGACAACAGGGGGCTAGATGGCTACACCTTC
NA	TRBV28	few	TRBJ1-6	CASSALSSYNSPLHF	TGTGCCAGCAGTGCTCTTAGCTCCTATAATTCACCCCTCCACTTT
TRBD1	TRBV12-5	NA	TRBJ2-1	CASGSDRGPYNEQFF	TGTGCTAGTGGTTCTGACAGGGGCCCCTACAATGAGCAGTTCTTC
TRBD2	TRBV5-6	NA	TRBJ2-7	CASSLRTSGSWYEQYF	TGTGCCAGCAGCTTGAGGACTAGCGGGAGTTGGTACGAGCAGTACTTC
TRBD1	TRBV28	NA	TRBJ2-1	CASSFWQGQASYNEQFF	TGTGCCAGCAGTTTTTGGCAGGGACAGGCCTCCTACAATGAGCAGTTCTTC
TRBD1	TRBV2	few	TRBJ2-3	CASSRTGQITDTQYF	TGTGCCAGCAGCCGGACAGGGCAAATAACAGATACGCAGTATTTT
NA	TRBV3-1/TRBV3-2	NA	TRBJ1-2	CASSSQRYGYTF	TGTGCCAGCTCTTCCCAGCGCTATGGCTACACCTTC
NA	TRBV5-1	NA	TRBJ2-1	CASSLESSAVGEQFF	TGCGCCAGCAGCTTGGAGTCCTCGGCGGTTGGCGAGCAGTTCTTC
NA	TRBV20-1	NA	TRBJ2-2	CSALSPGELFF	TGCAGTGCTCTCAGTCCCGGGGAGCTGTTTTTT
NA	TRBV7-6	NA	TRBJ1-3	CASSATGHSGNTIYF	TGTGCCAGCAGCGCAACAGGGCACTCTGGAAACACCATATATTTT
NA	TRBV19	NA	TRBJ1-2	CASGQIYGYTF	TGTGCCAGCGGACAAATCTATGGCTACACCTTC
NA	TRBV6-2/TRBV6-3	NA	TRBJ1-1	CASSYQVTDTEAFF	TGTGCCAGCAGTTACCAGGTCACGGACACTGAAGCTTTCTTT
NA	TRBV10-3	NA	TRBJ1-1	CAISEVRVGAFF	TGTGCCATCAGTGAGGTCCGGGTGGGAGCTTTCTTT
NA	TRBV3-1/TRBV3-2	NA	TRBJ1-4	CASSQVREGGEKLFF	TGTGCCAGCAGCCAAGTAAGGGAGGGAGGTGAAAAACTGTTTTTT
NA	TRBV3-1/TRBV3-2	NA	TRBJ2-2	CASSQVGRGTGELFF	TGTGCCAGCAGCCAAGTGGGGAGAGGCACCGGGGAGCTGTTTTTT
TRBD1	TRBV19	NA	TRBJ1-5	CASRPTGQGLGNQPQHF	TGTGCCAGTAGACCAACGGGACAGGGGCTGGGCAATCAGCCCCAGCATTTT
NA	TRBV18	NA	TRBJ1-3	CASSPQSVGGNTIYF	TGTGCCAGCTCACCACAAAGTGTCGGTGGAAACACCATATATTTT
NA	TRBV2	NA	TRBJ2-3	CASRGLGQFTDTQYF	TGTGCCAGCAGGGGCTTAGGACAGTTCACAGATACGCAGTATTTT
TRBD1	TRBV6-4	NA	TRBJ2-1	CASRVPGQGPYNEQFF	TGTGCCAGCAGAGTACCGGGACAGGGCCCGTACAATGAGCAGTTCTTC
TRBD1	TRBV29-1	NA	TRBJ1-2	CSVEDLAGTGIVDYGYTF	TGCAGCGTTGAAGACTTGGCGGGGACAGGGATAGTCGACTATGGCTACACCTTC
NA	TRBV6-5	NA	TRBJ2-2	CASRQGLGELFF	TGTGCCAGCAGACAGGGTCTCGGGGAGCTGTTTTTT
TRBD1	TRBV6-2/TRBV6-3	NA	TRBJ1-2	CASSPFRDRVHGYTF	TGTGCCAGCAGTCCCTTTCGGGACAGGGTCCATGGCTACACCTTC
TRBD1	TRBV5-1	NA	TRBJ2-2	CASSLAPAGTGGTGELFF	TGCGCCAGCAGCTTGGCCCCGGCCGGGACAGGGGGAACCGGGGAGCTGTTTTTT
TRBD2	TRBV7-2	NA	TRBJ2-7	CASSWTSGGSSYEQYF	TGTGCCAGCAGCTGGACTAGCGGGGGGAGCTCCTACGAGCAGTACTTC
TRBD1	TRBV6-5	NA	TRBJ1-6	CASSRTGFDSPLHF	TGTGCCAGCAGTCGGACAGGGTTCGATTCACCCCTCCACTTT
NA	TRBV5-1	few	TRBJ1-6	CASSLRGRGSPLHF	TGCGCCAGCAGCTTGAGGGGGAGAGGTTCACCCCTCCACTTT
NA	TRBV24-1	NA	TRBJ1-2	CATSDSRGYGYTF	TGTGCCACCAGTGATTCCAGGGGCTATGGCTACACCTTC
NA	TRBV7-9	NA	TRBJ1-2	CASSSDPGKGLSNYGYTF	TGTGCCAGCAGCTCCGACCCGGGGAAAGGGCTCTCGAACTATGGCTACACCTTC
TRBD1	TRBV10-3	NA	TRBJ1-1	CATGTGVRNTEAFF	TGTGCCACCGGGACAGGGGTCCGTAACACTGAAGCTTTCTTT
NA	TRBV7-2	NA	TRBJ2-2	CASSLGVALGGELFF	TGTGCCAGCAGCTTAGGGGTAGCCCTCGGCGGGGAGCTGTTTTTT
NA	TRBV2	NA	TRBJ2-1	CASKRSSYNEQFF	TGTGCCAGCAAGCGTAGCTCCTACAATGAGCAGTTCTTC
TRBD1	TRBV10-3	NA	TRBJ2-7	CAISESRTGYDEQYF	TGTGCCATCAGTGAGTCTAGGACAGGGTACGACGAGCAGTACTTC
NA	TRBV7-2	once	TRBJ2-5	CASSYFQETQYF	TGTGCCAGCAGCTACTTTCAAGAGACCCAGTACTTC
TRBD1	TRBV7-2	NA	TRBJ1-2	CASSRTGGYGYTF	TGTGCCAGCAGCCGGACAGGGGGATATGGCTACACCTTC
TRBD1	TRBV5-8	NA	TRBJ1-4	CASNDRAGGEKLFF	TGTGCCAGCAACGACAGGGCGGGGGGGGAAAAACTGTTTTTT
NA	TRBV12-3/TRBV12-4	NA	TRBJ1-3	CASSQGGTIYF	TGTGCCAGCAGTCAGGGTGGCACCATATATTTT
TRBD1	TRBV5-4	NA	TRBJ2-5	CASSLVQGETQYF	TGTGCCAGCAGCTTAGTACAGGGGGAGACCCAGTACTTC
TRBD1	TRBV12-5	NA	TRBJ2-2	CASGPRNRGLNTGELFF	TGTGCTAGTGGTCCGCGGAACAGGGGGCTAAACACCGGGGAGCTGTTTTTT
NA	TRBV30	NA	TRBJ1-2	CAWFDAGKDYGYTF	TGTGCCTGGTTCGACGCGGGGAAGGACTATGGCTACACCTTC
NA	TRBV7-9	NA	TRBJ1-1	CASSLITQANTEAFF	TGTGCCAGCAGCTTAATTACACAGGCGAACACTGAAGCTTTCTTT
NA	TRBV5-1	NA	TRBJ2-3	CASSLATQGSSDTQYF	TGCGCCAGCAGCTTGGCCACACAGGGATCGTCCGATACGCAGTATTTT
TRBD1	TRBV7-9	few	TRBJ2-7	CASSPSTGGRYEQYF	TGTGCCAGCAGCCCTTCGACAGGGGGAAGATACGAGCAGTACTTC
NA	TRBV28	NA	TRBJ1-1	CASSKQAEAFF	TGTGCCAGCAGTAAACAAGCTGAAGCTTTCTTT
NA	TRBV5-1	NA	TRBJ2-2	CASSLRGNTGELFF	TGCGCCAGCAGCTTGCGCGGGAACACCGGGGAGCTGTTTTTT
NA	TRBV5-1	once	TRBJ1-1	CASSSIRDSNTEAFF	TGCGCCAGCAGCAGTATCAGGGACTCGAACACTGAAGCTTTCTTT
NA	TRBV6-5	NA	TRBJ1-5	CASSPGWGLNQPQHF	TGTGCCAGCAGCCCGGGGTGGGGGCTCAATCAGCCCCAGCATTTT
NA	TRBV24-1	NA	TRBJ2-5	CATSEAGPQETQYF	TGTGCCACCAGTGAGGCGGGACCGCAGGAGACCCAGTACTTC
NA	TRBV7-9	NA	TRBJ1-1	CASSKIAAAEAFF	TGTGCCAGCAGCAAAATAGCCGCCGCTGAAGCTTTCTTT
TRBD1	TRBV29-1	NA	TRBJ2-1	CSVLGTGGYNEQFF	TGCAGCGTACTCGGGACAGGGGGCTACAATGAGCAGTTCTTC
NA	TRBV2	NA	TRBJ2-3	CASSGGLSTDTQYF	TGTGCCAGCAGTGGGGGACTTAGCACAGATACGCAGTATTTT
TRBD2	TRBV19	NA	TRBJ2-1	CASSTSGATTYNEQFF	TGTGCCAGTTCGACTAGCGGGGCAACTACCTACAATGAGCAGTTCTTC
TRBD1	TRBV4-3	NA	TRBJ1-2	CASSRGQGDYYGYTF	TGCGCCAGCAGCCGTGGACAGGGGGACTACTATGGCTACACCTTC
TRBD1	TRBV7-9	NA	TRBJ2-5	CASSRGQGETQYF	TGTGCCAGCAGCCGCGGACAGGGAGAGACCCAGTACTTC
NA	TRBV5-5	NA	TRBJ1-5	CASSLDGNQPQHF	TGTGCCAGCAGCCTGGACGGGAATCAGCCCCAGCATTTT
NA	TRBV9	NA	TRBJ1-1	CASSPRMTENTEAFF	TGTGCCAGCAGCCCTCGGATGACAGAGAACACTGAAGCTTTCTTT
NA	TRBV5-6	NA	TRBJ1-6	CASSSPIRGGIHF	TGTGCCAGCAGCTCCCCCATCCGCGGGGGGATCCACTTT
NA	TRBV12-3/TRBV12-4	NA	TRBJ1-1	CASSSTGYTEAFF	TGTGCCAGCAGTTCAACAGGGTACACTGAAGCTTTCTTT